The clone carrying this T cell receptor beta chain is a singleton in its sample. What it binds is unknown. The CDR3 contains 15 residues. The germline V gene encodes CDR1 LGHDT and CDR2 YNNKEL (reference sequence). V shed 4 bases and J 5 bases; nucleotides not matched to a gene: 9. Clones were read by immunoSEQ multiplex PCR, and TCRdb kept only the in-frame ones, dropping some. This sample has about 680,000 clones; roughly nine tenths occur once, and the top ten carry about 1.5%. These data are taken from a study of Ad26.COV2.S vaccination and SARS-CoV-2 variants. Broader study findings: Placebo recipients had lower spike-specific TCR breadth than vaccine recipients.

Noted treatment: 19 received Ad26.COV2.S at low or high dose, single or two shots; several received placebo; per-sample allocation not given. Specimens were obtained on day 63 following the first vaccine or placebo injection. The administered vaccine (an Ad26 vector) expressed Wuhan-strain SARS-CoV-2 spike. This TCR was recovered from a person between 18 and 59 years old who received the Ad26.COV2.S COVID-19 vaccine or a placebo. The V and J genes are TRBV3-1 (or the pseudogene TRBV3-2) and TRBJ1-2; the match to TRBD1 covers 8 bases. The specimen comprised peripheral blood, sampled in a trial of Ad26.COV2.S vaccine versus placebo. CDR3 sequence: CASSPLLTGGYGYTF. CDR3 nucleotide sequence: TGTGCCAGCAGCCCTCTCCTCACAGGGGGGTATGGCTACACCTTC.